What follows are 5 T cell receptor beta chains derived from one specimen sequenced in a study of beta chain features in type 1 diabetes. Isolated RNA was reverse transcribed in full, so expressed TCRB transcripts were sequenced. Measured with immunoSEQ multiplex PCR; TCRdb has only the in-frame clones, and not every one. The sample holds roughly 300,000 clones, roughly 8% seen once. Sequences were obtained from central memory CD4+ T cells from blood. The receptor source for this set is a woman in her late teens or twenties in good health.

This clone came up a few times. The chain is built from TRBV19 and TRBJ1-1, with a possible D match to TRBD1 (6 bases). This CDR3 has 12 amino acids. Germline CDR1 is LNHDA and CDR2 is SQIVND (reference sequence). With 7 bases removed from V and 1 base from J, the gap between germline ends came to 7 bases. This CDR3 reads CASTQGNTEAFF. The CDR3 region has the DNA TGTGCCAGTACACAGGGGAACACTGAAGCTTTCTTT.

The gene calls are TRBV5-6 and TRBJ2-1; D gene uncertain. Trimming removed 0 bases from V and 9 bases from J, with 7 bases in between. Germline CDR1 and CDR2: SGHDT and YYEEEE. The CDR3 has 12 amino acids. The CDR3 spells CASSLARGEQFF. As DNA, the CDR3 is TGTGCCAGCAGCTTGGCCCGAGGTGAGCAGTTCTTC.

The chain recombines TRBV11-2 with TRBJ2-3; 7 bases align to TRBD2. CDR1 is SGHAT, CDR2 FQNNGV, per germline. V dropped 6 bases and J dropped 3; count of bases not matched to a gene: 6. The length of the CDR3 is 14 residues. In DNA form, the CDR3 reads TGTGCCAGCAGACCGAGCGGGACTACAGATACGCAGTATTTT. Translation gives CASRPSGTTDTQYF.

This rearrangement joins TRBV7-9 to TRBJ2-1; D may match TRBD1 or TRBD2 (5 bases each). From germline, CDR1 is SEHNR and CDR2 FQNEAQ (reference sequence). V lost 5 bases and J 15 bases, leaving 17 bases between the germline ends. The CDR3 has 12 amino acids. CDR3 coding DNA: TGTGCCAGCAGCCTGAGCGAAGGGACGACGTTCTTC. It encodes CASSLSEGTTFF. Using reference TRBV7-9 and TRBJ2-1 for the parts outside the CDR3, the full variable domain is DTGVSQNPRHKITKRGQNVTFRCDPISEHNRLYWYRQTLGQGPEFLTYFQNEAQLEKSRLLSDRFSAERPKGSFSTLEIQRTEQGDSAMYLCASSLSEGTTFFGPGTRLTVL.

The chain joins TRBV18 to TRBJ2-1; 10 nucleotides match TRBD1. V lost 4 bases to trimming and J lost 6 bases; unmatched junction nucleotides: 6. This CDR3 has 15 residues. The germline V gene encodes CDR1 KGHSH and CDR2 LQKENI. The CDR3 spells CASSQATGGRNEQFF. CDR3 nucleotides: TGTGCCAGCTCACAGGCGACAGGGGGCCGCAATGAGCAGTTCTTC.